This T cell receptor (beta chain) was identified during a study of OX40 agonist ivuxolimab in advanced cancers. Sequencing used immunoSEQ multiplex PCR; TCRdb keeps in-frame clones, though not all of them. Counted here are approximately 50,000 clones, roughly 84% occurring once; the ten biggest clones make up over 0.55%. CDR3 size: 16 residues. J gave up 1 base and V 5 bases, and 11 bases lay outside the gene matches. Germline V gives CDR1 MDHEN, CDR2 SYDVKM. The sequencing used CD4+ or CD8+ T cells sorted from blood, collected in a trial of the OX40 agonist ivuxolimab. This clonotype was sampled from an adult with an advanced solid tumor such as melanoma, head and neck, liver or kidney cancer. The rearrangement joins TRBV28 to TRBJ2-7; 7 positions match TRBD1. The CDR3 sequence: CASSAGGGSESYEQYF. The CDR3 DNA reads as TGTGCCAGCAGTGCAGGGGGTGGTTCCGAATCCTACGAGCAGTACTTC. Together with reference TRBV28 and TRBJ2-7, the CDR3 gives the full variable domain: DVKVTQSSRYLVKRTGEKVFLECVQDMDHENMFWYRQDPGLGLRLIYFSYDVKMKEKGDIPEGYSVSREKKERFSLILESASTNQTSMYLCASSAGGGSESYEQYFGPGTRLTVT.